The 27 T cell receptor beta chains below were found in one sample sequenced in a study of regulatory T cells in long-lasting Graves disease. With iRepertoire HTBI primers and Arm-PCR of CDR3 regions, TCR beta libraries were built. Using its own MiXCR run on the multiplex PCR reads, TCRdb lists one record per CDR3 protein. The repertoire holds approximately 400,000 distinct CDR3 sequences, with less than 25% as singletons. Stated time point: persistent/refractory GD, antithyroid drugs over 5 years with positive TRAb. The TCR library was made from RNA that had been extracted from PBMCs in TRIzol. Sequences were derived from peripheral blood mononuclear cells (PBMCs), sampled when the disease was refractory, from a patient treated with antithyroid drugs. The receptors originated from a female donor with Graves disease.

This sequence joins TRBV29-1 and TRBJ1-2; 8 bases map to TRBD1. The CDR3 sequence is 14 residues long. Trimming at V came to 0 bases and at J to 4 bases, leaving 4 bases not matched to a gene. The germline V gene encodes CDR1 SQVTM and CDR2 ANQGSEA. The CDR3 loop is CSVEDRGQVYGYTF. In nucleotides, the CDR3 is TGCAGCGTTGAAGATAGGGGACAGGTCTATGGCTACACCTTC.

The chain combines TRBV14 with TRBJ2-7; weak D call: TRBD1 (5 bases). V gave up 2 bases and J gave up 2 bases, with 16 bases separating them. The CDR3 is made up of 16 amino acids. Germline V gene lookup returns CDR1 SGHDN and CDR2 FVKESK. The CDR3 DNA sequence: TGTGCCAGCAGCCAAAAGGGGTGGCAGCATGCCTACGAGCAGTACTTC. Translated: CASSQKGWQHAYEQYF. The full variable domain, completed using reference TRBV14 and TRBJ2-7, is EAGVTQFPSHSVIEKGQTVTLRCDPISGHDNLYWYRRVMGKEIKFLLHFVKESKQDESGMPNNRFLAERTGGTYSTLKVQPAELEDSGVYFCASSQKGWQHAYEQYFGPGTRLTVT.

This chain uses TRBV7-9 with TRBJ2-7; 13 nucleotides line up with TRBD2. The CDR3 is 18 residues long. CDR1 and CDR2 from the germline V gene are SEHNR and FQNEAQ (reference sequence). Trimming cost V 6 bases and J 6 bases; bases outside gene matches: 17. The CDR3 reads CASSPWAGLAGSSLEQYF. As DNA, the CDR3 is TGTGCCAGCAGTCCCTGGGCGGGACTAGCGGGATCGTCCCTCGAGCAGTACTTC.

This clonotype was observed a few times. The CDR3 nucleotides are TGTGCCAGCAGTTTATCAGCGGGACAGGGGGGCTATGGCTACACCTTC. Translated, it gives CASSLSAGQGGYGYTF. The chain carries TRBV27 and TRBJ1-2; 11 positions agree with TRBD1. This CDR3 comprises 16 residues. In germline, CDR1 is MNHEY, CDR2 SMNVEV (reference sequence). With V trimmed by 0 bases and J by 4 bases, 4 bases remained unmatched.

The chain couples TRBV19 to TRBJ1-5; D is unresolved. V shed 1 base and J shed 2 bases, with 15 bases lying between them. The CDR3 spans 17 residues. The germline V gene has CDR1 LNHDA and CDR2 SQIVND (reference sequence). The CDR3 spells CASSIAVVATGNQPQHF. The CDR3 coding sequence is TGTGCCAGTAGTATAGCTGTTGTGGCGACGGGCAATCAGCCCCAGCATTTT.

In its sample, this clonotype was seen a few times. The J gene is TRBJ2-2, the V gene TRBV27; perhaps TRBD1 as D (5 bases). Trimming pared 6 bases from V and 3 bases from J, leaving 17 bases between. The germline V gene has CDR1 MNHEY and CDR2 SMNVEV (reference sequence). This CDR3 region has 16 residues. CDR3 DNA: TGTGCCAGCAGCCCCCCTCCTAGACAGTACACCGGGGAGCTGTTTTTT. It is translated as CASSPPPRQYTGELFF.

This clonotype came up a few times. This chain connects TRBV3-1 to TRBJ2-7; 13 bases match TRBD2. The CDR3 contains 16 residues. With V trimmed by 1 base and J by 2 bases, 2 bases remained unmatched. Germline V gene data show CDR1 as LGHDT and CDR2 as YNNKEL (reference sequence). In DNA, the CDR3 is TGTGCCAGCAGCCAAGGGACTAGCGGGAGACCCTACGAGCAGTACTTC. This encodes CASSQGTSGRPYEQYF.

V gene TRBV20-1 combines with J gene TRBJ2-7, with D possibly called TRBD1 or TRBD2 (5 bases each). CDR3 length: 13 amino acids. Trimming removed 4 bases from V and 10 bases from J, with 20 bases in between. The germline V gene has CDR1 DFQATT and CDR2 SNEGSKA (reference sequence). The CDR3 nucleotides are TGCAGTGCTATTCCCGGGACGCCCTCGAAACAGTACTTC. It translates to CSAIPGTPSKQYF.

This chain joins TRBV19 and TRBJ2-7; 9 nucleotides agree with TRBD1. Germline CDR1 LNHDA, CDR2 SQIVND (reference sequence). V shed 9 bases, J shed 4 bases, and the junction held 7 bases outside the gene matches. The CDR3 loop spans 13 amino acids. The CDR3: CARDRDRVYEQYF. The CDR3 DNA follows: TGTGCCAGAGACCGGGACAGGGTTTACGAGCAGTACTTC.

There are a few counts of this clonotype. The V gene is TRBV12-3 or TRBV12-4, the J gene TRBJ2-2; weak D call: TRBD2 (5 bases). The V and J ends lost 1 base and 4 bases respectively, with 10 bases between them. CDR3 size: 15 residues. CDR3 coding DNA: TGTGCCAGCAGTTTAGTAGGTCTAGCCACCGGGGAGCTGTTTTTT. This gives the protein CASSLVGLATGELFF.

This clonotype was seen ten or more times. This rearrangement joins TRBV2 to TRBJ1-4; D uncertain. In germline, CDR1 is SNHLY, CDR2 FYNNEI. The V end was cut by 1 base, the J end by 8 bases, with 17 bases between. The CDR3 consists of 16 residues. The CDR3 loop is CASSEDLTSSKEKLFF. CDR3 in DNA: TGTGCCAGCAGTGAAGATTTGACGTCCTCCAAAGAAAAACTGTTTTTT. The full variable domain, with the rest looked up from reference TRBV2 and TRBJ1-4, is EPEVTQTPSHQVTQMGQEVILRCVPISNHLYFYWYRQILGQKVEFLVSFYNNEISEKSEIFDDQFSVERPDGSNFTLKIRSTKLEDSAMYFCASSEDLTSSKEKLFFGSGTQLSVL.

This clonotype appeared many times. The chain links TRBV28 to TRBJ2-2; tentatively, D is TRBD1 (6 bases). The germline V gene has CDR1 MDHEN and CDR2 SYDVKM. This CDR3 has 14 residues. Deletions cut 4 bases from V and 7 bases from J, with 13 bases between. The CDR3 is CASSSTGLSGELFF. In DNA form, the CDR3 reads TGTGCCAGCAGTTCCACAGGGTTGAGCGGGGAGCTGTTTTTT.

In this sample, this clonotype turned up many times. The rearrangement links TRBV12-3 or TRBV12-4 to TRBJ2-7; D is ambiguous. The CDR3 is made up of 12 amino acids. V was clipped by 6 bases and J by 4 bases, with 10 bases between them. The CDR3 here is CASSPNPYEQYF. The CDR3 nucleotides are TGTGCCAGCAGCCCAAACCCTTACGAGCAGTACTTC.

This clonotype was observed at least ten times. The V call is TRBV20-1, the J call TRBJ2-7, with D tentatively TRBD1 or TRBD2 (5 bases each). V was pared by 3 bases and J by 2 bases, with 14 bases between. CDR3 length: 14 amino acids. In germline, CDR1 is DFQATT, CDR2 SNEGSKA (reference sequence). CDR3 protein: CSASGAGYAYEQYF. The CDR3 nucleotides are TGCAGTGCTAGCGGGGCGGGCTACGCCTACGAGCAGTACTTC.

This chain uses TRBV12-3 or TRBV12-4 with TRBJ1-6; D perhaps matches TRBD1 (6 bases). This CDR3 has 13 amino acids. Trimming left V 6 bases short and J 11 bases short, with 14 bases between. The CDR3 DNA reads as TGTGCCAGCAGCATACAGGGAGGGGCACCCCTCCACTTT. Its protein product is CASSIQGGAPLHF.

The V call is TRBV18, the J call TRBJ2-7; tentative D call: TRBD1 (6 bases). Trimming cost V 3 bases and J 6 bases, with 15 bases left between them. This CDR3 has 14 residues. The germline V gene has CDR1 KGHSH and CDR2 LQKENI. CDR3 DNA: TGTGCCAGCTCACCTACGGACAGCCCCTGCGAGCAGTACTTC. Amino acid sequence: CASSPTDSPCEQYF.

This clonotype was recorded many times. The gene calls are TRBV27 and TRBJ2-7; D is possibly TRBD1 or TRBD2 (5 bases each). CDR3 length: 14 residues. V was cut by 5 bases and J by 3 bases, with 14 bases left in between. The germline V gene has CDR1 MNHEY and CDR2 SMNVEV (reference sequence). The CDR3 is CASSPPGPHYEQYF. The CDR3 nucleotides read TGTGCCAGCAGTCCCCCGGGACCGCACTACGAGCAGTACTTC.

Only a few counts were recorded for this clonotype. The chain couples TRBV27 to TRBJ2-1; 10 bases line up with TRBD1. The germline CDR1 and CDR2 sequences are MNHEY and SMNVEV (reference sequence). With V trimmed by 6 bases and J by 7 bases, 15 bases remained unmatched. The CDR3 has 17 residues. The CDR3 loop reads CASSDRGPSGSVNEQFF. The CDR3 DNA follows: TGTGCCAGCAGCGACAGGGGGCCCAGCGGGTCGGTAAATGAGCAGTTCTTC.

V is TRBV2 and J is TRBJ1-1; D call uncertain. Trimming cost V 10 bases and J 1 base, with 19 bases left between them. Germline-derived CDR1 and CDR2 are SNHLY and FYNNEI. This CDR3 comprises 15 residues. CDR3 sequence reads: CATQTPVGRNTEAFF. DNA for the CDR3: TGTGCCACTCAGACCCCAGTGGGTCGGAACACTGAAGCTTTCTTT.

This clonotype showed up many times. The rearrangement uses TRBV30 and TRBJ1-1; 8 positions agree with TRBD1. J gave up 5 bases and V 4 bases, and 15 bases lay outside the gene matches. This CDR3 region has 16 residues. The germline V gene has CDR1 GTSNPN and CDR2 SVGIG (reference sequence). In DNA form, the CDR3 reads TGTGCCTGGACAAGGCAGGGGGCATCAGTGACGACTGAAGCTTTCTTT. This translates into CAWTRQGASVTTEAFF.

With respect to this clonotype: An end of the junction does not agree with germline; a read error may underlie this. The chain recombines TRBV5-1 with TRBJ2-3; D call uncertain. The CDR3 sequence is 13 residues long. CDR1 and CDR2 (germline): SGHRS, YFSETQ. The CDR3 DNA reads TGTGCCAGCAGCCCACAGAGCACAGATACGCAGTATTTT. Translated, it gives CASSPQSTDTQYF.

This clonotype was seen a handful of times. CDR3 sequence: CATLGGGGTEAFF. In nucleotides, the CDR3 is TGTGCCACCCTAGGAGGGGGTGGCACTGAAGCTTTCTTT. The chain has TRBV12-3 or TRBV12-4 and TRBJ1-1; the D gene is possibly TRBD1 (6 bases). The V and J ends lost 10 bases and 4 bases respectively, with 16 bases between them. The CDR3 contains 13 residues.

The V and J genes are TRBV5-1 and TRBJ2-1; tentatively, D is TRBD1 (6 bases). Between the trimmed V and J ends, which lost 2 bases and 7 bases, there was a span of 16 bases. This CDR3 comprises 15 residues. Germline lookup yields CDR1 SGHRS and CDR2 YFSETQ. The CDR3, as DNA: TGCGCCAGCAGCTTTGAGGGGGAAAAGAGGAATGAGCAGTTCTTC. Protein sequence: CASSFEGEKRNEQFF.

The V and J genes are TRBV3-1 and TRBJ1-1; no definite D call. Germline assignment: CDR1 LGHDT and CDR2 YNNKEL (reference sequence). V lost 2 bases, J lost 0 bases, and 7 bases lay in between. The CDR3 loop spans 14 amino acids. The CDR3 DNA is TGTGCCAGCAGCCAAACCGTAATGAACACTGAAGCTTTCTTT. Residues: CASSQTVMNTEAFF.

Many counts were recorded for this clonotype. The chain has TRBV3-1 and TRBJ2-4; perhaps TRBD2 as D (5 bases). The CDR3 is made up of 17 amino acids. The V gene's germline CDR1 is LGHDT and CDR2 YNNKEL (reference sequence). V was clipped by 1 base and J by 0 bases, with 13 bases between them. The CDR3 DNA sequence: TGTGCCAGCAGCCAAGGAAGGGCGGGTCGAGCCAAAAACATTCAGTACTTC. This sequence encodes CASSQGRAGRAKNIQYF.

This clonotype was counted a few times. V gene TRBV7-2 combines with J gene TRBJ2-1, with 12 bases aligning to TRBD2. V shed 1 base and J 8 bases; nucleotides not matched to a gene: 9. The CDR3 extends over 17 amino acids. CDR1 is SGHTA, CDR2 FQGNSA, per germline. As DNA, the CDR3 is TGTGCCAGCAGCTTAGGAAGTCGGCTAGCGGGAGGGCATGAGCAGTTCTTC. It is translated as CASSLGSRLAGGHEQFF.

Many counts were recorded for this clonotype. The rearrangement links TRBV20-1 to TRBJ1-5, with a possible D match to TRBD1 (5 bases). The germline gives CDR1 DFQATT, CDR2 SNEGSKA (reference sequence). Trimming took off 0 bases at V and 1 base at J, with 7 bases between the two ends. The CDR3 runs 14 residues. This chain's CDR3 is CSARETASNQPQHF. Written as DNA, the CDR3 is TGCAGTGCTAGAGAGACAGCGAGCAATCAGCCCCAGCATTTT.